This T cell receptor (beta chain) appears in the sequencing data of a study of blood T cell repertoires in COVID-19. The CDR3 is 18 amino acids. V lost 4 bases and J lost 0; bases outside the gene matches: 15. Generated by immunoSEQ multiplex PCR, the TCRdb table keeps only in-frame clones and is missing some. Of hundreds of thousands of clones detected, roughly 86% appear once; the ten largest clones hold 3%. The material sequenced was peripheral blood. The rearrangement uses TRBV5-3 and TRBJ1-1; the match to TRBD1 covers 7 bases. TRBV5-3 carries the ORF label, with uncertain function. This TCR derives from a human donor in a cohort sampled during active COVID-19. In nucleotides, the CDR3 is TGTGCCAGAAGCCGCCAAAGGAACTCGACAGGGCTGAACACTGAAGCTTTCTTT. It codes for CARSRQRNSTGLNTEAFF.